This entry describes one T cell receptor beta chain. This sample stems from a study of blood T cells in healthy people across ages. Primed by a sample-barcoded 5' primer and a J-beta primer mix, a second PCR proceeded for 7 to 11 cycles. Each CDR3 protein gets one entry after TCRdb re-called the 5' RACE reads with MiXCR. Found here are about 970,000 distinct CDR3 sequences, 51% of them singletons; the top ten hold about a fifth. Germline CDR1 and CDR2: MGHDK and SYGVNS. The CDR3 totals 13 residues. With 7 bases removed from V and 2 bases from J, the gap between germline ends came to 10 bases. The chain carries TRBV25-1 and TRBJ2-3; D could derive from TRBD1 or TRBD2 (5 bases each). The TCR was taken from a woman aged 55-70 years in good health. The specimen was blood. The DNA of the CDR3 is TGTGCCAGCAAGGGGAGTTACACAGATACGCAGTATTTT. It yields the protein CASKGSYTDTQYF.